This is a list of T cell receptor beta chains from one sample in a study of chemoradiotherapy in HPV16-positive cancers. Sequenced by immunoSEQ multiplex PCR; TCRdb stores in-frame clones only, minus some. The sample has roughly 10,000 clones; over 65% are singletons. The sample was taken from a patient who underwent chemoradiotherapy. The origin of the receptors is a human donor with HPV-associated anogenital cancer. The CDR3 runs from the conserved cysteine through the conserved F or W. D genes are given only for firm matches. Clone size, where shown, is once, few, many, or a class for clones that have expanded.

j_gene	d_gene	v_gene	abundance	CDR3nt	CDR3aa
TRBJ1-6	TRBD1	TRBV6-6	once	TGTGCCAGCAGCACAACCGGGACAGTTAATTCACCCCTCCACTTT	CASSTTGTVNSPLHF
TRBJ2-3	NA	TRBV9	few	TGTGCCAGCAGCGTAGATGGGGAGGCAGATACGCAGTATTTT	CASSVDGEADTQYF
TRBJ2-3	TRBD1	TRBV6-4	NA	TGTGCCAGCAGTGTGGGACAGAGCCTCACAGATACGCAGTATTTT	CASSVGQSLTDTQYF
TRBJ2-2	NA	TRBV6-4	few	TGTGCCAGGGACCGGACGGAAGTCACCGGGGAGCTGTTTTTT	CARDRTEVTGELFF
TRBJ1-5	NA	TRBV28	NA	TGTGCCAGCAGTTTATTAACGGACCCTTATAGCAATCAGCCCCAGCATTTT	CASSLLTDPYSNQPQHF
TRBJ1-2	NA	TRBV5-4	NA	TGTGCCAGCAGCTTGATGTTCGGGTATGGCTACACCTTC	CASSLMFGYGYTF
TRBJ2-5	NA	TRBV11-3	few	TGTGCCAGCAGTTCAGGGTTAGGAGAGACCCAGTACTTC	CASSSGLGETQYF
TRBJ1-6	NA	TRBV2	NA	TGTGCCAGCAGCCCCTATGACTTGGGGCAGCCAAATAATTCACCCCTCCACTTT	CASSPYDLGQPNNSPLHF
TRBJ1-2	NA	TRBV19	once	TGTGCCAGTAGTTCGAAGGGGGAAATAAGGGATGGCTACACCTTC	CASSSKGEIRDGYTF
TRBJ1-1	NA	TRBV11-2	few	TGTGCCAGCAGTCTGGGTCCTGAAGCTTTCTTT	CASSLGPEAFF
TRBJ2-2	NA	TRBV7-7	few	TGTGCCAGCAGCTTAACGGGGAGCACCGGGGAGCTGTTTTTT	CASSLTGSTGELFF
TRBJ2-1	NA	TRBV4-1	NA	TGCGCCAGCAGCCAAGACCGAAGAGATGAGCAGTTCTTC	CASSQDRRDEQFF
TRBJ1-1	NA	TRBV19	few	TGTGCCAGTAGTCCTCCCGGGAGCTTAGTCATGAACACTGAAGCTTTCTTT	CASSPPGSLVMNTEAFF
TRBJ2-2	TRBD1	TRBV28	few	TGTGCCAGCAGTTTAGACAGGGTATCCGGGGAGCTGTTTTTT	CASSLDRVSGELFF
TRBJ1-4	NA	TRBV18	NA	TGTGCCAGCTCACCACTTTCACCACTAACTAATGAAAAACTGTTTTTT	CASSPLSPLTNEKLFF
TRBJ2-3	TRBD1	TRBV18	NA	TGTGCCAGCTCGCCATCACCTCAGGGGGTCACAGATACGCAGTATTTT	CASSPSPQGVTDTQYF
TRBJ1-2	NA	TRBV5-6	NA	TGTGCCAGCAGCCCCCTCGGGTTGGATGGCTACACCTTC	CASSPLGLDGYTF
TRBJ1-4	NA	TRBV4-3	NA	TGCGCCAGCAGCAAGCACTATGGGGTACGTGAAAAACTGTTTTTT	CASSKHYGVREKLFF
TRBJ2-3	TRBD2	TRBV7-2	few	TGTGCCAGTCTACCGGGTAGCGGGATCACCACAGATACGCAGTATTTT	CASLPGSGITTDTQYF
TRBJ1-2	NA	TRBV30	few	TGTGCCTGGAGCGATCCCCTACGACGGGCTTACTATGGCTACACCTTC	CAWSDPLRRAYYGYTF
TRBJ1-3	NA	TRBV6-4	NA	TGTGCCAGCGGCTCTCGGCAGGGCTCTGGAAACACCATATATTTT	CASGSRQGSGNTIYF
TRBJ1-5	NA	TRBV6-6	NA	TGTGCCAGCAGTTACAACCCCTATAGCAATCAGCCCCAGCATTTT	CASSYNPYSNQPQHF
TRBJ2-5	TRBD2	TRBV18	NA	TGTGCCAGCTCACCGGGACTAGCCGAGACCCAGTACTTC	CASSPGLAETQYF
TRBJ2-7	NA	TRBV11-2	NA	TGTGCCAGCAGCTTAGAGGGATCGGACCACGAGCAGTACTTC	CASSLEGSDHEQYF
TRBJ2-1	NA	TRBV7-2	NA	TGTGCCAGCAGCTTACAGTCTAACCGGTACAATGAGCAGTTCTTC	CASSLQSNRYNEQFF
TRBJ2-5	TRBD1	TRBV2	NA	TGTGCCAGCAGCGTACAGGGGGTCGGCCGGAAAGAGACCCAGTACTTC	CASSVQGVGRKETQYF
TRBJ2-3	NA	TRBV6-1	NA	TGTGCCAGCAGTGAAGCGCTAAGCACAGATACGCAGTATTTT	CASSEALSTDTQYF
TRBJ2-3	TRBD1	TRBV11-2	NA	TGTGCCAGCAGCCTGGGGACAGGGAATTGGTATTTT	CASSLGTGNWYF
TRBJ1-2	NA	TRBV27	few	TGTGCCAGCAGTTGGAAGACGCCGACCAACTATGGCTACACCTTC	CASSWKTPTNYGYTF
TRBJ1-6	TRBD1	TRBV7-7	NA	TGTGCCAGCAGCCGGGGGGACAGTAGGAATTCACCCCTCCACTTT	CASSRGDSRNSPLHF
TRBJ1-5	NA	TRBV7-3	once	TGTGCCAGCAGCTTAAGGCCAGGCCCCGGTCAGCCCCAGCATTTT	CASSLRPGPGQPQHF
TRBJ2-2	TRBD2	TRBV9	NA	TGTGCCAGCAGCTTATTAGCGGGCCCGAACACCGGGGAGCTGTTTTTT	CASSLLAGPNTGELFF
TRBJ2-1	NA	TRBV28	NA	TGTGCCAGCAAGTTAGGGAGGGGGAGGAGTACAATTTGCAATGAGCAGTTCTTC	CASKLGRGRSTICNEQFF